This passage covers 16 T cell receptor beta chains from one sample sequenced in a study of PD-1 blockade in classical Hodgkin lymphoma. Using immunoSEQ multiplex PCR, the repertoire was profiled, and TCRdb retains in-frame clones only, with some absent. This table holds tens of thousands of clones, 70% found once. Every patient experienced relapse after autologous stem cell transplantation, and brentuximab vedotin exposure varied. The sequenced sample was peripheral blood mononuclear cells (PBMCs), obtained before the second cycle of nivolumab. The receptors were gathered from a human donor with classical Hodgkin lymphoma.

The genes are TRBV28 and TRBJ2-6, with D perhaps TRBD1 (6 bases). Trimming pared 6 bases from V and 4 bases from J, leaving 13 bases between. The CDR3 consists of 15 residues. Germline loops: CDR1 MDHEN, CDR2 SYDVKM. CDR3 DNA sequence: TGTGCCAGCAGAGCCACAGGGCCCGGGGCCAACGTCCTGACTTTC. Its protein product is CASRATGPGANVLTF. Looking up the rest from reference TRBV28 and TRBJ2-6 gives the full variable domain: DVKVTQSSRYLVKRTGEKVFLECVQDMDHENMFWYRQDPGLGLRLIYFSYDVKMKEKGDIPEGYSVSREKKERFSLILESASTNQTSMYLCASRATGPGANVLTFGAGSRLTVL.

This chain connects TRBV6-4 to TRBJ2-3, with D hard to call. The CDR3 has 13 residues. CDR1 and CDR2 from the germline V gene are MRHNA and SNTAGT. V gave up 2 bases and J gave up 4 bases, with 7 bases separating them. The CDR3 DNA reads as TGTGCCAGCAGTGACGAACACGCAGATACGCAGTATTTT. Encoded protein: CASSDEHADTQYF.

This clone showed up just a few times. The V gene is TRBV5-1, the J gene TRBJ2-1; no clear D gene. Between the trimmed V and J ends, which lost 3 bases and 9 bases, there was a span of 10 bases. The CDR3 is 12 amino acids. Germline loops: CDR1 SGHRS, CDR2 YFSETQ. The CDR3: CASSSEFTEQFF. CDR3 nucleotide sequence: TGCGCCAGCAGCTCCGAATTTACTGAGCAGTTCTTC.

The chain links TRBV9 to TRBJ2-1; 8 positions match TRBD2. The germline V gene has CDR1 SGDLS and CDR2 YYNGEE. Trimming removed 4 bases from V and 3 bases from J; junction bases left unmatched: 9. This CDR3 comprises 16 residues. As DNA, the CDR3 is TGTGCCAGCAGCCAATCTCTCGCGGGGGGCTACAATGAGCAGTTCTTC. Protein product: CASSQSLAGGYNEQFF. Complete variable domain (other parts from reference TRBV9 and TRBJ2-1): DSGVTQTPKHLITATGQRVTLRCSPRSGDLSVYWYQQSLDQGLQFLIQYYNGEERAKGNILERFSAQQFPDLHSELNLSSLELGDSALYFCASSQSLAGGYNEQFFGPGTRLTVL.

This clone has a handful of counts. The chain recombines TRBV19 with TRBJ2-2; no clear D gene. Trimming pared 2 bases from V and 5 bases from J, leaving 9 bases between. The germline V gene encodes CDR1 LNHDA and CDR2 SQIVND (reference sequence). This CDR3 region has 14 residues. The CDR3 nucleotides read TGTGCCAGTAGTATACTTAGGTCAACCGGGGAGCTGTTTTTT. This translates into CASSILRSTGELFF. Together with reference TRBV19 and TRBJ2-2, the CDR3 gives the full variable domain: DGGITQSPKYLFRKEGQNVTLSCEQNLNHDAMYWYRQDPGQGLRLIYYSQIVNDFQKGDIAEGYSVSREKKESFPLTVTSAQKNPTAFYLCASSILRSTGELFFGEGSRLTVL.

In its sample, this clone was seen a few times. The chain combines TRBV18 with TRBJ2-3; D remains ambiguous. V lost 2 bases and J lost 4, with 7 bases in between. The CDR3 totals 13 residues. The V gene's germline CDR1 is KGHSH and CDR2 LQKENI. The CDR3, as DNA: TGTGCCAGCTCACCAGGACCGGCAGATACGCAGTATTTT. Residues: CASSPGPADTQYF.

This clone was picked up one time. This chain joins TRBV28 and TRBJ1-1, with D possibly TRBD1 on 6 matching bases. The CDR3 consists of 14 residues. The V gene's germline CDR1 is MDHEN and CDR2 SYDVKM. The germline V and J ends were trimmed by 4 bases and 6 bases, with 15 bases remaining between them. CDR3 residues: CASSWGQHFSEAFF. As DNA, the CDR3 is TGTGCCAGCAGTTGGGGACAACACTTCTCTGAAGCTTTCTTT.

As concerns this clone: Other DNA variants within this sample encode the same CDR3. J is TRBJ2-3 and V is TRBV27; unclear D gene. Trimming pared 6 bases from V and 0 bases from J, leaving 7 bases between. Germline CDR1 is MNHEY and CDR2 is SMNVEV (reference sequence). This CDR3 spans 13 amino acids. The CDR3 sequence: CASSQPSTDTQYF. The CDR3 DNA is TGTGCCAGCAGCCAACCTAGCACAGATACGCAGTATTTT.

A few counts support this clone. The rearrangement uses TRBV5-1 and TRBJ1-2; TRBD1 matches 7 bases. The CDR3 has 14 residues. The V gene's germline CDR1 is SGHRS and CDR2 YFSETQ. J was trimmed by 3 bases and V by 5 bases; bases with no gene match: 7. Here the CDR3 DNA reads TGCGCCAGCAGATCCCGGGGGACAGACTATGGCTACACCTTC. Translated: CASRSRGTDYGYTF. Combining the CDR3 with reference TRBV5-1 and TRBJ1-2 gives the whole variable domain KAGVTQTPRYLIKTRGQQVTLSCSPISGHRSVSWYQQTPGQGLQFLFEYFSETQRNKGNFPGRFSGRQFSNSRSEMNVSTLELGDSALYLCASRSRGTDYGYTFGSGTRLTVV.

The genes are TRBV19 and TRBJ2-2; 7 bases map to TRBD1. The germline CDR1 and CDR2 sequences are LNHDA and SQIVND (reference sequence). The CDR3 has 17 amino acids. V lost 5 bases, J lost 5 bases, and 14 bases stayed unmatched. The DNA for the CDR3 is TGTGCCAGTAGTCTCCCGACAGGGTCGTCTAGAACCGGGGAGCTGTTTTTT. Translation gives CASSLPTGSSRTGELFF.

This clone appeared once. The chain carries TRBV4-2 and TRBJ2-7, with unresolved D. Germline V gene data show CDR1 as LGHNA and CDR2 as YNFKEQ. Trimming pared 0 bases from V and 1 base from J, leaving 4 bases between. The CDR3 totals 13 residues. The CDR3 loop is CASSQERSYEQYV. The CDR3 DNA sequence: TGTGCCAGCAGCCAAGAGAGGTCCTACGAGCAGTACGTC.

The chain couples TRBV10-3 to TRBJ2-1, with 10 bases matching TRBD2. There are 16 residues in the CDR3. Trimming at V came to 5 bases and at J to 6 bases, leaving 10 bases not matched to a gene. Germline V gives CDR1 ENHRY, CDR2 SYGVKD. This CDR3 reads CAISPGTSAFINEQFF. The CDR3 DNA follows: TGTGCCATCAGTCCCGGGACTAGCGCTTTTATCAATGAGCAGTTCTTC.

The V call is TRBV30, the J call TRBJ2-2; 9 bases are a match to TRBD2. The ends lost 0 bases at V and 8 bases at J; junction bases unmatched: 10. Per the germline V gene, CDR1 is GTSNPN and CDR2 is SVGIG (reference sequence). The CDR3 has 16 amino acids. CDR3 nucleotides: TGTGCCTGGAGTGTGGGGCTAGCGGGACTAGAAGGGGAGCTGTTTTTT. This gives the protein CAWSVGLAGLEGELFF.

V usage is TRBV19 and J usage is TRBJ2-3, with 9 bases that match TRBD1. This CDR3 spans 15 amino acids. V trimming: 3 bases; J trimming: 1 base; junction bases outside the gene matches: 2. From germline, CDR1 is LNHDA and CDR2 SQIVND (reference sequence). The CDR3 coding sequence is TGTGCCAGTAGTATTACAGGGGGCGGCACAGATACGCAGTATTTT. Translated, it gives CASSITGGGTDTQYF. The full variable domain, completed using reference TRBV19 and TRBJ2-3, is DGGITQSPKYLFRKEGQNVTLSCEQNLNHDAMYWYRQDPGQGLRLIYYSQIVNDFQKGDIAEGYSVSREKKESFPLTVTSAQKNPTAFYLCASSITGGGTDTQYFGPGTRLTVL.

The chain joins TRBV6-1 to TRBJ2-5, with no clear D. V shed 2 bases and J shed 3 bases, with 13 bases lying between them. CDR1 and CDR2 from the germline V gene are MNHNS and SASEGT. The CDR3 consists of 15 residues. In DNA, the CDR3 is TGTGCCAGCAGTGAATATAATACCTATAAAGAGACCCAGTACTTC. It encodes CASSEYNTYKETQYF.

The chain carries TRBV18 and TRBJ2-1, with 8 bases aligning to TRBD1. V trimming: 3 bases; J trimming: 3 bases; junction bases outside the gene matches: 7. Per germline, CDR1 KGHSH and CDR2 LQKENI. This CDR3 has 16 residues. CDR3 nucleotide sequence: TGTGCCAGCTCACCCTCAGGGGGCGGAGGCTACAATGAGCAGTTCTTC. It is translated as CASSPSGGGGYNEQFF.